The TCR beta chain described here comes from a study of T cells in Graves' hyperthyroidism and ophthalmopathy. Fresh peripheral blood, approximately 9.6 ml, yielded the PBMCs. TCR beta CDR3 regions were amplified from RNA transcripts. First-round RT-PCR with HTBI primers amplified the TCR CDR3 region. TCRdb re-called the multiplex PCR reads through MiXCR, storing one row per CDR3 protein. The sample holds about half a million distinct CDR3 sequences, about 20% seen once. The V gene's germline CDR1 is MNHEY and CDR2 SVGEGT. The CDR3 covers 17 residues. Trimming pared 5 bases from V and 7 bases from J, leaving 23 bases between.

Sequences were obtained from blood. The rearrangement links TRBV6-2 or TRBV6-3 to TRBJ2-2; perhaps TRBD1 as D (5 bases). The receptor was isolated from a woman in her 70s with Graves' ophthalmopathy. CDR3 nucleotide sequence: TGTGCCAGCAGTATCCACGGAAAACAGGTGCATCACGGGGAGCTGTTTTTT. This encodes CASSIHGKQVHHGELFF.